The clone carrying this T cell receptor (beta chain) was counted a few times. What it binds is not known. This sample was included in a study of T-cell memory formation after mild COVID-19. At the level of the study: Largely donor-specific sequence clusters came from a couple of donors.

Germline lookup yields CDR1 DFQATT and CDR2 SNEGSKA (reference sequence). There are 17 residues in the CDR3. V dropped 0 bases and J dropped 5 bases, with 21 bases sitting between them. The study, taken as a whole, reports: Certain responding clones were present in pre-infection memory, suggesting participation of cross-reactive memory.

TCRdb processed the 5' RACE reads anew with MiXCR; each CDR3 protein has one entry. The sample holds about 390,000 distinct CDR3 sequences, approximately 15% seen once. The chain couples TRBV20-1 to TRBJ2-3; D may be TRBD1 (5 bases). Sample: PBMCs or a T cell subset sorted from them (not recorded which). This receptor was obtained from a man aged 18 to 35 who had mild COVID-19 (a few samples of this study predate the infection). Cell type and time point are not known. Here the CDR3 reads CSARDRLAGKTGDTQYF. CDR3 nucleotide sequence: TGCAGTGCTAGAGATAGGTTGGCAGGCAAAACAGGAGATACGCAGTATTTT.